This T cell receptor (beta chain) originates from a study of identical twins. Study results and caveats: Beta clonotypes that were abundant in cord blood contained fewer insertions, a pattern absent from memory repertoires. The study reached conclusions through statistical analysis that was cross-sectional, not following the same donors.

J was trimmed by 2 bases and V by 6 bases; bases with no gene match: 11. There are 17 residues in the CDR3. In germline, CDR1 is WSHSY, CDR2 SAAADI. This clonotype has at least ten counts. Its cognate antigen is unknown. TCRdb re-derived calls from the 5' RACE reads in MiXCR, one entry per CDR3 protein. Found here are about 240,000 distinct CDR3 sequences, 7.5% of them singletons; the top ten hold around 5.4%. These same data were also listed under a study on yellow fever vaccine responses in identical twins.

Sample: CD8+ T cells sorted from blood. The chain is built from TRBV10-2 and TRBJ2-2; 8 positions agree with TRBD1. This sequence originates from a young woman in good health. CDR3 in amino acids: CASRDLRTGKNTGELFF. CDR3 in DNA: TGCGCCAGCAGAGACCTGAGGACAGGGAAAAACACCGGGGAGCTGTTTTTT.